This T cell receptor (beta chain) originates from a study of human CD8 memory T cell subsets. Construction of TCR beta libraries was accomplished by means of UMI-labeled 5' RACE. Original analysis: TCR beta libraries each contained about 2,800 to 20,000 functional CDR3 beta clonotypes. Using the 5' RACE reads, TCRdb records one entry per CDR3 protein without DNA. These V and J calls rely on TCRdb rather than the paper's analysis. The sample table sets out roughly 10,000 distinct CDR3 sequences. Duplicate vials of more than 130,000 sorted CD8+ T cells per subset supplied the RNA. Study outcomes and limitations: In terms of chain coverage, this study sequenced T cell receptor beta chains exclusively.

The germline CDR1 and CDR2 sequences are LNHNV and YYDKDF (reference sequence). CDR3 length: 15 amino acids. In the case of this clonotype: Its antigen is as yet unknown.

The chain couples TRBV15 to TRBJ2-7; with no DNA, the TCRdb D assignment of TRBD1 cannot be verified. The sequenced sample consisted of CD8+ T cells from PBMCs. The sequence was collected from a human donor in good health. CDR3 protein: CATSRHPGNAYEQYF.